Below, 25 T cell receptor beta chains from the same sample are listed, as sequenced in a study of blood T cell repertoires in COVID-19. The table came from immunoSEQ multiplex PCR; TCRdb's copy has only in-frame clones and leaves some out. The data hold roughly 260,000 clones, with around 87% observed a single time. Material: peripheral blood. All receptors derive from a woman in her fifties or sixties with acute or convalescent COVID-19.

The gene calls are TRBV9 and TRBJ2-6, with D possibly TRBD1 on 5 matching bases. The CDR3 length is 17 residues. Deletions cut 0 bases from V and 0 bases from J, with 10 bases between. The germline CDR1 and CDR2 sequences are SGDLS and YYNGEE. In DNA form, the CDR3 reads TGTGCCAGCAGCGTAGCTCTAGGACACTCTGGGGCCAACGTCCTGACTTTC. This translates into CASSVALGHSGANVLTF.

As DNA, the CDR3 is TGTGCCAGCAGCTTAGGGAGATATGGCTACACCTTC. As protein: CASSLGRYGYTF. The chain uses TRBV7-3 and TRBJ1-2; D ambiguous. Germline lookup yields CDR1 SGHTA and CDR2 FQGTGA. V dropped 2 bases and J dropped 5 bases, with 6 bases sitting between them. CDR3 size: 12 residues.

V and J are TRBV28 and TRBJ2-3, with D perhaps matching TRBD2 (6 bases). CDR1 is MDHEN, CDR2 SYDVKM, per germline. Trimming cost V 6 bases and J 0 bases, with 16 bases left between them. This CDR3 region has 16 residues. Here the CDR3 reads CASRMEGTLSTDTQYF. The CDR3 DNA follows: TGTGCCAGCAGAATGGAGGGGACCCTTAGCACAGATACGCAGTATTTT. Looking up the rest from reference TRBV28 and TRBJ2-3 gives the full variable domain: DVKVTQSSRYLVKRTGEKVFLECVQDMDHENMFWYRQDPGLGLRLIYFSYDVKMKEKGDIPEGYSVSREKKERFSLILESASTNQTSMYLCASRMEGTLSTDTQYFGPGTRLTVL.

The chain links TRBV7-2 to TRBJ2-5; TRBD2 might be the D (5 bases). Trimming removed 6 bases at V and 5 bases at J, with 16 bases between. This CDR3 contains 14 residues. CDR1 SGHTA and CDR2 FQGNSA come from the germline V gene. The CDR3 bases are TGTGCCAGCAGTAAACAGTACCCGGGGGAGACCCAGTACTTC. Translated: CASSKQYPGETQYF.

The chain links TRBV9 to TRBJ1-1, with 7 bases matching TRBD1. The germline V gene has CDR1 SGDLS and CDR2 YYNGEE. This CDR3 has 15 residues. V lost 4 bases and J lost 1; bases outside the gene matches: 7. CDR3 coding DNA: TGTGCCAGCAGCCCCCGGACAGGAGAGAACACTGAAGCTTTCTTT. This gives the protein CASSPRTGENTEAFF.

The chain recombines TRBV6-2 or TRBV6-3 with TRBJ2-3; the D gene is possibly TRBD1 (5 bases). CDR3 length equals 15 residues. In germline, CDR1 is MNHEY, CDR2 SVGEGT. V was clipped by 2 bases and J by 3 bases, with 12 bases between them. In nucleotides, the CDR3 is TGTGCCAGCAGTTACGCGCGGCCAGGGACAGATACGCAGTATTTT. Residues: CASSYARPGTDTQYF.

V and J are TRBV7-8 and TRBJ1-6; D gene unclear. This CDR3 has 17 residues. Germline CDR1 SGHVS, CDR2 FQNEAQ. Trimming stripped 0 bases from V and 6 bases from J, with 15 bases between. CDR3 nucleotide sequence: TGTGCCAGCAGCTTAGCTCCCCTTCTGAGTCCTAATTCACCCCTCCACTTT. Protein: CASSLAPLLSPNSPLHF.

The chain joins TRBV6-5 to TRBJ1-5, with 7 bases identical to TRBD1. CDR1 is MNHEY and CDR2 is SVGAGI in the germline V gene. With 2 bases clipped from V and 5 bases from J, the junction kept 6 bases outside the gene matches. The CDR3 has 15 amino acids. The CDR3 loop reads CASSYTTGTDQPQHF. CDR3 DNA sequence: TGTGCCAGCAGTTACACGACAGGGACCGATCAGCCCCAGCATTTT.

The chain links TRBV4-2 to TRBJ2-7; D not certain. Deletions cut 1 base from V and 2 bases from J, with 12 bases between. The CDR3 extends over 15 amino acids. Germline V gene data show CDR1 as LGHNA and CDR2 as YNFKEQ. CDR3 residues: CASSQGGGTTYEQYF. The CDR3 DNA sequence: TGTGCCAGCAGCCAAGGTGGCGGAACCACCTACGAGCAGTACTTC.

The CDR3 spells CASSVGNLPSGAQETQYF. The CDR3 nucleotides are TGTGCCAGCAGCGTCGGGAACCTACCTAGCGGGGCCCAAGAGACCCAGTACTTC. The V gene is TRBV9, the J gene TRBJ2-5; TRBD2 agrees at 9 bases. With 2 bases clipped from V and 1 base from J, the junction kept 12 bases outside the gene matches. The length of the CDR3 is 18 residues. Germline assignment: CDR1 SGDLS and CDR2 YYNGEE. The entire variable domain, with the rest obtained from reference TRBV9 and TRBJ2-5, is as follows: DSGVTQTPKHLITATGQRVTLRCSPRSGDLSVYWYQQSLDQGLQFLIQYYNGEERAKGNILERFSAQQFPDLHSELNLSSLELGDSALYFCASSVGNLPSGAQETQYFGPGTRLLVL.

V is TRBV5-4 and J is TRBJ2-2; TRBD1 aligns across 8 bases. The V gene end was trimmed by 3 bases and the J gene end by 4 bases; junction bases not matched to a gene: 8. There are 16 residues in the CDR3. Per the germline V gene, CDR1 is SGHNT and CDR2 is YYREEE (reference sequence). The CDR3 bases are TGTGCCAGCAGCTCGCGACAGGGGTCCCTCACCGGGGAGCTGTTTTTT. It specifies CASSSRQGSLTGELFF.

The chain has TRBV20-1 and TRBJ1-1; no clear D. The CDR3 spans 11 residues. Per germline, CDR1 DFQATT and CDR2 SNEGSKA (reference sequence). The ends were cut back, 3 bases at V and 10 bases at J, with 12 bases in the middle. The CDR3 loop reads CSARVGTAAFF. The CDR3 region has the DNA TGCAGTGCTAGGGTGGGCACGGCAGCTTTCTTT.

V usage is TRBV6-1 and J usage is TRBJ2-7; D gene ambiguous. The V gene lost 1 base and the J gene lost 4 bases, with 5 bases spanning the gap. Germline loops: CDR1 MNHNS, CDR2 SASEGT. The CDR3 has 12 residues. CDR3 loop: CASSEVVYEQYF. DNA for the CDR3: TGTGCCAGCAGTGAAGTTGTATACGAGCAGTACTTC.

V gene TRBV6-2 or TRBV6-3 combines with J gene TRBJ2-2, with 12 nucleotides matching TRBD2. Germline CDR1 MNHEY, CDR2 SVGEGT. V lost 5 bases to trimming and J lost 4 bases; unmatched junction nucleotides: 2. CDR3 length equals 15 residues. CDR3 bases: TGTGCCAGCAGTACGGGACTAGCGGGCACCGGGGAGCTGTTTTTT. Protein sequence: CASSTGLAGTGELFF.

This chain uses TRBV6-1 with TRBJ1-2; D is possibly TRBD1 (6 bases). The V end lost 3 bases, the J end lost 3 bases, and 11 bases lay between the germline ends. In germline, CDR1 is MNHNS, CDR2 SASEGT. The CDR3 consists of 14 residues. The CDR3 here is CASSDTGRDYGYTF. CDR3 in DNA: TGTGCCAGCAGTGACACAGGGAGGGACTATGGCTACACCTTC.

This clone was seen a single time. This chain connects TRBV7-9 to TRBJ2-3, with 11 bases aligning to TRBD2. V lost 4 bases to trimming and J lost 3 bases; unmatched junction nucleotides: 6. The CDR3 totals 16 residues. The V gene's germline CDR1 is SEHNR and CDR2 FQNEAQ (reference sequence). CDR3 sequence: CASSSGLAGPTDTQYF. CDR3 nucleotide sequence: TGTGCCAGCAGCTCAGGACTAGCGGGCCCTACAGATACGCAGTATTTT.

The chain couples TRBV6-2 or TRBV6-3 to TRBJ2-7; weak D call: TRBD1 (6 bases). Deletions cut 4 bases from V and 1 base from J, with 14 bases between. Per germline, CDR1 MNHEY and CDR2 SVGEGT. This CDR3 has 15 amino acids. The CDR3 nucleotides read TGTGCCAGCAGTTCCGGGACAAGTCTTTCCTACGAGCAGTACTTC. It encodes CASSSGTSLSYEQYF.

This clone occurred once. The chain couples TRBV27 to TRBJ2-1; TRBD2 matches 9 bases. The CDR3 is 14 residues long. Germline V gives CDR1 MNHEY, CDR2 SMNVEV (reference sequence). V was pared by 6 bases and J by 4 bases, with 4 bases of the junction left unmatched. Written as DNA, the CDR3 is TGTGCCAGCAGCCGGCGGGAGGGGTACAATGAGCAGTTCTTC. It specifies CASSRREGYNEQFF.

V usage is TRBV30 and J usage is TRBJ1-1; no clear D. Trimming took off 0 bases at V and 7 bases at J, with 9 bases between the two ends. The CDR3 has 12 amino acids. Germline CDR1 is GTSNPN and CDR2 is SVGIG (reference sequence). CDR3 protein: CAWSVDTGEAFF. CDR3 bases: TGTGCCTGGAGTGTAGATACGGGTGAAGCTTTCTTT.

The chain uses TRBV30 and TRBJ2-7, with unresolved D. Germline CDR1 reads GTSNPN; CDR2 reads SVGIG (reference sequence). The CDR3 covers 13 residues. Between the trimmed V and J ends, which lost 2 bases and 2 bases, there was a span of 10 bases. This chain's CDR3 is CAWSPPSTYEQYF. The CDR3 nucleotides read TGTGCCTGGAGTCCTCCCAGTACCTACGAGCAGTACTTC.

V and J are TRBV11-1 and TRBJ2-3; TRBD1 is a possible D gene (5 bases). V lost 0 bases and J lost 2, with 6 bases in between. The CDR3 consists of 14 residues. Germline values: CDR1 SGHAT, CDR2 FQDESV (reference sequence). For the CDR3, the DNA is TGTGCCAGCAGCTTAGCGGGGCACACAGATACGCAGTATTTT. This codes for CASSLAGHTDTQYF.

The chain has TRBV5-1 and TRBJ2-2, with TRBD1 matching 7 bases. This CDR3 is built from 14 residues. With V trimmed by 4 bases and J by 5 bases, 5 bases remained unmatched. Germline V gene sequence: CDR1 SGHRS, CDR2 YFSETQ. As DNA, the CDR3 is TGCGCCAGCAGCCTAACAGGGGTTACCGGGGAGCTGTTTTTT. Its translation: CASSLTGVTGELFF.

The chain employs TRBV3-1 (or the pseudogene TRBV3-2) and TRBJ2-3; 12 nucleotides agree with TRBD2. The germline V gene has CDR1 LGHDT and CDR2 YNNKEL (reference sequence). J lost 6 bases, V lost 4 bases, and 11 bases had no gene match. The CDR3 loop spans 17 amino acids. This chain's CDR3 is CASSLSSTSGSGDTQYF. CDR3 bases: TGTGCCAGCAGCCTATCCTCGACTAGCGGGAGTGGGGATACGCAGTATTTT.

The rearrangement links TRBV5-4 to TRBJ2-1, with 11 bases fitting TRBD2. This CDR3 has 15 amino acids. The germline V gene encodes CDR1 SGHNT and CDR2 YYREEE (reference sequence). The J segment lost 5 bases and the V segment lost 5 bases, leaving 6 bases of the junction unmatched. The CDR3 reads CASRGGTSGNNEQFF. As DNA, the CDR3 is TGTGCCAGCAGAGGAGGGACTAGCGGCAACAATGAGCAGTTCTTC.

The chain couples TRBV29-1 to TRBJ2-1, with 7 bases aligning to TRBD1. The germline V gene encodes CDR1 SQVTM and CDR2 ANQGSEA. The CDR3 is made up of 13 amino acids. V lost 6 bases and J lost 1; bases outside the gene matches: 3. CDR3 in amino acids: CSVRQGSYNEQFF. DNA for the CDR3: TGCAGCGTCCGACAGGGTTCCTACAATGAGCAGTTCTTC.